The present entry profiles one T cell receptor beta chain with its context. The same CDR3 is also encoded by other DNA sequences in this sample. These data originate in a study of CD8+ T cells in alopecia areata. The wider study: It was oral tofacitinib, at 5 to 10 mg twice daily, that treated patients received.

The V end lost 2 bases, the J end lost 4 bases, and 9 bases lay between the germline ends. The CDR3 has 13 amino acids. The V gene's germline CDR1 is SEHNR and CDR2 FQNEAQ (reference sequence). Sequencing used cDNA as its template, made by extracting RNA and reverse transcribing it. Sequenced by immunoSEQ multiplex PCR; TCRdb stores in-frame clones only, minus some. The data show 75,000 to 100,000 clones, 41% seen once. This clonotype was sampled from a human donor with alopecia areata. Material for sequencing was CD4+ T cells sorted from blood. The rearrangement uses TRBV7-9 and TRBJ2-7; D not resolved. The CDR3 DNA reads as TGTGCCAGCAGCTTAAGGGCAGGTTACGAGCAGTACTTC. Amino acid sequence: CASSLRAGYEQYF.